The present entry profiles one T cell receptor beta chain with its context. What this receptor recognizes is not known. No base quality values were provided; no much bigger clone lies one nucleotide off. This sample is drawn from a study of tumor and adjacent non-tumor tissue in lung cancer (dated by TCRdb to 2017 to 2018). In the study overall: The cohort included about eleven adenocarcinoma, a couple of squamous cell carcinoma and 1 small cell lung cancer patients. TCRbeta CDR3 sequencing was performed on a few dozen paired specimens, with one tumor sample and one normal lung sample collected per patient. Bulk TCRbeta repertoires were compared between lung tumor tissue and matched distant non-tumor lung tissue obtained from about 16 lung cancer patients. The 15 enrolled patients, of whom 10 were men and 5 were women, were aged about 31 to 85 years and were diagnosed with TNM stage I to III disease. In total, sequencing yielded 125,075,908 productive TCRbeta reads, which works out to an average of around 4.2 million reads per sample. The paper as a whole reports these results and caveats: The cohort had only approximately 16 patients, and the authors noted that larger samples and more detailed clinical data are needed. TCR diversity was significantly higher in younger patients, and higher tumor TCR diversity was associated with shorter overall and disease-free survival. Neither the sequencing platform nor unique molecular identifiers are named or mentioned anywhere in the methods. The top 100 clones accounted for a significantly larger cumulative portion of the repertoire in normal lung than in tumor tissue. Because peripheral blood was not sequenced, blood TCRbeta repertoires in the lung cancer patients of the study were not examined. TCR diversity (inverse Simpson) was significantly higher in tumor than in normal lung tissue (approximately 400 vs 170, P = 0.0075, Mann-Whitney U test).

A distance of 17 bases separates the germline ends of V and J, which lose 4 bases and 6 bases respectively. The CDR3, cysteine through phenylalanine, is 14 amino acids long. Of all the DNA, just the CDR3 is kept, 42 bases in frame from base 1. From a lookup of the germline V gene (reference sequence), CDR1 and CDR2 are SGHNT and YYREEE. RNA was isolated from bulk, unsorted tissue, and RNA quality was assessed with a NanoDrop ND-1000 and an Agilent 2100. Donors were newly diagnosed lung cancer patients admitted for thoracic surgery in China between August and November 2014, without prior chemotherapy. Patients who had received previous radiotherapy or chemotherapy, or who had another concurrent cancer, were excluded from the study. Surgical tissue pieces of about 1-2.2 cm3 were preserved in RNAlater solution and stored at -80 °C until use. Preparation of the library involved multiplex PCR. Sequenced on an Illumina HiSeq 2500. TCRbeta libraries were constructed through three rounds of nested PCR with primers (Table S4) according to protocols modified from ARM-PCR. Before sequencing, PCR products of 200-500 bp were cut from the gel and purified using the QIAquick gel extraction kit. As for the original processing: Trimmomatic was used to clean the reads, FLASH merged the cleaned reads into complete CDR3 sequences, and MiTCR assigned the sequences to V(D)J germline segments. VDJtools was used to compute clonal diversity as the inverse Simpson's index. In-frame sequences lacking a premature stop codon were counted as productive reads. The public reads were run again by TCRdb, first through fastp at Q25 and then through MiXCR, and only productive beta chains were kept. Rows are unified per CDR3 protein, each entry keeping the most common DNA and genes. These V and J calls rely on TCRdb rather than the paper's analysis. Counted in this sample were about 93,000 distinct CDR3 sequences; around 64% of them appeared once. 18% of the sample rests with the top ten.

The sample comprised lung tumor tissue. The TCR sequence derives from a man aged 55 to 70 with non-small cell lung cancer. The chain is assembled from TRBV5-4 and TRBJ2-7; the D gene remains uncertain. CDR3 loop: CASSSVTIEREQYF. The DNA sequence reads TGTGCCAGCAGCAGCGTGACAATTGAGCGCGAGCAGTACTTC.